This T cell receptor beta chain was captured by sequencing in a study of blood T cell repertoires in COVID-19. In its sample, this clone was seen a few times. TCRdb's copy holds only in-frame clones and misses some; the assay was immunoSEQ multiplex PCR. Among 350,000 to 450,000 clones listed, roughly 84% were seen once. This CDR3 has 14 amino acids. V was shortened by 7 bases and J by 4 bases, with 16 bases between the two germline ends. Per germline, CDR1 MNHEY and CDR2 SVGAGI. The rearrangement joins TRBV6-5 to TRBJ1-1; a possible D gene is TRBD1 (6 bases). Sequencing was done on a sample of PBMCs or T cells enriched from blood (not recorded which). The TCR was taken from a woman in her late teens or twenties who had been exposed to COVID-19. CDR3 nucleotide sequence: TGTGCCAGCACTAAAGGGGGGGTTCGCACTGAAGCTTTCTTT. This sequence encodes CASTKGGVRTEAFF.